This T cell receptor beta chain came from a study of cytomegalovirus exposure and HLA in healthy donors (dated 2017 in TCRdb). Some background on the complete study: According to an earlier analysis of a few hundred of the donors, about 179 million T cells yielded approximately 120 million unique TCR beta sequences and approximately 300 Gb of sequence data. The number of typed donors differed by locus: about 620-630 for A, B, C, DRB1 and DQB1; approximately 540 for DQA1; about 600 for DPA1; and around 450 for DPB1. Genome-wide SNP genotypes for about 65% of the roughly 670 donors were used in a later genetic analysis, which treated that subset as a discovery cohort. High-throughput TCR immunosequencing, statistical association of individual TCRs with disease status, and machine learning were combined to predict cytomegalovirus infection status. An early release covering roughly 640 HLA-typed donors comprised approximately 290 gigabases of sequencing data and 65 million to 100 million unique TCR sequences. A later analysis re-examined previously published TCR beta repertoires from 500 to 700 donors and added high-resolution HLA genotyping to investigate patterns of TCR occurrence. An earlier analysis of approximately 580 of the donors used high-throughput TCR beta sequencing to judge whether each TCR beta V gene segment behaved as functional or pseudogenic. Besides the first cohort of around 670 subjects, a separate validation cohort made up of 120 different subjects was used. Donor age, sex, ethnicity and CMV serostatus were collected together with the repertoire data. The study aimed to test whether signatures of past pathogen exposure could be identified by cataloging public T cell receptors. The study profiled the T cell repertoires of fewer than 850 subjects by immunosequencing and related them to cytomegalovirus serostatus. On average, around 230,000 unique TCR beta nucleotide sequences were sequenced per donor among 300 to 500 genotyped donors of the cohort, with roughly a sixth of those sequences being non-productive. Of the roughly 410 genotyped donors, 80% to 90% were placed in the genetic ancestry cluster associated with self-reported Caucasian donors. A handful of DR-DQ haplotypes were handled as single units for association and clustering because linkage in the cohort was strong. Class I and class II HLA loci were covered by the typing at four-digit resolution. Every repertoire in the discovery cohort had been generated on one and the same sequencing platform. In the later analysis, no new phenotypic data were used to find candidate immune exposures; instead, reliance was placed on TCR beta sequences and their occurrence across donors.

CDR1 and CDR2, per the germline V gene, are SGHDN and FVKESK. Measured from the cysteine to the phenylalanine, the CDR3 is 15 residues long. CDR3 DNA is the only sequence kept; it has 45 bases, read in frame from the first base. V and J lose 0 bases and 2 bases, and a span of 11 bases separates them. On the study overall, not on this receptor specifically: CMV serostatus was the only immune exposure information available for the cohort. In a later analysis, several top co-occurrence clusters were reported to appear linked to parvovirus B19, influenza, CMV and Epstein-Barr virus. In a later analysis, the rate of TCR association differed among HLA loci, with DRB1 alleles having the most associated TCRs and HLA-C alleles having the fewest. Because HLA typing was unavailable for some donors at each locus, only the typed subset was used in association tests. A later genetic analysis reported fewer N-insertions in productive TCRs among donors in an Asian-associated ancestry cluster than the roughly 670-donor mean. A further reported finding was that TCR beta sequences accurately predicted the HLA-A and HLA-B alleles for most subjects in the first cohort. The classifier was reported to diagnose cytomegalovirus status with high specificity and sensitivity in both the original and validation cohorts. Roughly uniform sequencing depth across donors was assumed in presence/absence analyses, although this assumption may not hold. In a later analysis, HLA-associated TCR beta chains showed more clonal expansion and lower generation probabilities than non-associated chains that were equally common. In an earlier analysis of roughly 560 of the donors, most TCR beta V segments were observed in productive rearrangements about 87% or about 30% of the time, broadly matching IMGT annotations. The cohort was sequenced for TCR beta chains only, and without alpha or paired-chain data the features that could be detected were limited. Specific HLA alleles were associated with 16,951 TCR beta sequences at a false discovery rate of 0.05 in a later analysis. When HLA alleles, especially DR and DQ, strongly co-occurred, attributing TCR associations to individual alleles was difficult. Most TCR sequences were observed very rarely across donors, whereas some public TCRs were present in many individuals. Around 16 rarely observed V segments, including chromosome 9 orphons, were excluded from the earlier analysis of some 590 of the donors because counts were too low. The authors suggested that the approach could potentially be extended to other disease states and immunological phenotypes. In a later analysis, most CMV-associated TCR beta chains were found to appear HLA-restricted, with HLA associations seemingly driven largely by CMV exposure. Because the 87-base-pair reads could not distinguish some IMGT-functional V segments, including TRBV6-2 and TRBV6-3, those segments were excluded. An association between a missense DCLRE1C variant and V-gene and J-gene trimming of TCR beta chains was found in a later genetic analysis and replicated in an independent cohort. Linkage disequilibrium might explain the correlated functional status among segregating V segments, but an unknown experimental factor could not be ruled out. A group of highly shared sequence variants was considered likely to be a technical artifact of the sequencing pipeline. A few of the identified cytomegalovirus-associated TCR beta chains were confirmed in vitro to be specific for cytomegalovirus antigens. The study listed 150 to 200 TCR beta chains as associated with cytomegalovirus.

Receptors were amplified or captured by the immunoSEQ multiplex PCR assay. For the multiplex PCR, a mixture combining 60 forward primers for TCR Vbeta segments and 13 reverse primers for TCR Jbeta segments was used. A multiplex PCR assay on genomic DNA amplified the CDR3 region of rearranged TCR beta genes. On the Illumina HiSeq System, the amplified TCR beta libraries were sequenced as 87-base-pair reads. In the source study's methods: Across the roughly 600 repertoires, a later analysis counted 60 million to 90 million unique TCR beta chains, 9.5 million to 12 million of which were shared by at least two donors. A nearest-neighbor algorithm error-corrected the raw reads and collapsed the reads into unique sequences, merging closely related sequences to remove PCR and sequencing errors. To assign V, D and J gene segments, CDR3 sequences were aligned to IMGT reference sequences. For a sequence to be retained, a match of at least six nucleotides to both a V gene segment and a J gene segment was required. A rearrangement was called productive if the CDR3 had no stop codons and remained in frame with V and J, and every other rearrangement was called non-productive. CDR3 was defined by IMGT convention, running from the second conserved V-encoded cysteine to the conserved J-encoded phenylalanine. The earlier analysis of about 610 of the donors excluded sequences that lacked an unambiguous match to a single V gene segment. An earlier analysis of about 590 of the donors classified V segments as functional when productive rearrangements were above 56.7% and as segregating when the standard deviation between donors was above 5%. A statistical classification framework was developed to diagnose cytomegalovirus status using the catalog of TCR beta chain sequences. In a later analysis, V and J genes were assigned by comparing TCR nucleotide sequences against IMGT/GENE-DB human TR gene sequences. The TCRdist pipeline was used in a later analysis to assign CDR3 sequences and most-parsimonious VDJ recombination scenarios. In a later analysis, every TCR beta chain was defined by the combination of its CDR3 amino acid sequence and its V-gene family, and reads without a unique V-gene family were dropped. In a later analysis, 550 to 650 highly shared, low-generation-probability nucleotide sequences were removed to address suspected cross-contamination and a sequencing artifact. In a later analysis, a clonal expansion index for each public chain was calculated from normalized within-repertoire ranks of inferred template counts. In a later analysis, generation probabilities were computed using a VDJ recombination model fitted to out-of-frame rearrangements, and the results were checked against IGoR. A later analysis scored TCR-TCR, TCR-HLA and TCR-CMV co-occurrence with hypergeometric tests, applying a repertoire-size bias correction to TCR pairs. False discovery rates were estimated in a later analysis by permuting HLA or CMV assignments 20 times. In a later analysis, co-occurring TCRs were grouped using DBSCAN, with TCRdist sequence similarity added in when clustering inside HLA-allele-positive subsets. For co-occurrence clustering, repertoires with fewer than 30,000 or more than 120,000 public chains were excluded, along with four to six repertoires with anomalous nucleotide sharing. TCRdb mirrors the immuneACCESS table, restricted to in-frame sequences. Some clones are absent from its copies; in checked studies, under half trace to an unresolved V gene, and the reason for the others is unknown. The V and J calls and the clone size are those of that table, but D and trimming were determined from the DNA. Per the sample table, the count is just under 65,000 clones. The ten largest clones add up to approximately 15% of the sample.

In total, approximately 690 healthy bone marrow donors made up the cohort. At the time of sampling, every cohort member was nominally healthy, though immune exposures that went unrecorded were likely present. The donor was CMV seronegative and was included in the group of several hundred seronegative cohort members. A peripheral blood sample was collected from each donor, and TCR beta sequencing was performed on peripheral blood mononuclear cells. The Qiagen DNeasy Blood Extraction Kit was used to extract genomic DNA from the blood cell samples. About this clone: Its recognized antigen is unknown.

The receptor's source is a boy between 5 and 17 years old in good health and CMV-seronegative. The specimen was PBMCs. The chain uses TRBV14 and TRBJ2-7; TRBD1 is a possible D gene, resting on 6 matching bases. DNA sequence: TGTGCCAGCAGCCAAGAAACAGGGAGCGCCTACGAGCAGTACTTC. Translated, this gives CASSQETGSAYEQYF.